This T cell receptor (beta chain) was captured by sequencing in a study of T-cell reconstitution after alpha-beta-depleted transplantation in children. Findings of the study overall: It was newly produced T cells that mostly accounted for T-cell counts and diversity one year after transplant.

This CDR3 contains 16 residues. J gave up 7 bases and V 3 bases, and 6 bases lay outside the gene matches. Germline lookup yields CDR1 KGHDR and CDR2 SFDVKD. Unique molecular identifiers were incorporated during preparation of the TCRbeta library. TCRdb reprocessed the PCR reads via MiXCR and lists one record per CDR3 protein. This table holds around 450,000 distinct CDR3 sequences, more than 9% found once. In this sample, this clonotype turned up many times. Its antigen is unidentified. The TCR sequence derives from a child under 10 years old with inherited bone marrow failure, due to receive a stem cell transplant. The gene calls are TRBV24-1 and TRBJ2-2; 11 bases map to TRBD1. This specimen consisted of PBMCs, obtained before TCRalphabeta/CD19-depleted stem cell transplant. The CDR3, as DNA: TGTGCCACCAGTGATGGGGACAGGGGGTACAACGGGGAGCTGTTTTTT. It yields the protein CATSDGDRGYNGELFF.